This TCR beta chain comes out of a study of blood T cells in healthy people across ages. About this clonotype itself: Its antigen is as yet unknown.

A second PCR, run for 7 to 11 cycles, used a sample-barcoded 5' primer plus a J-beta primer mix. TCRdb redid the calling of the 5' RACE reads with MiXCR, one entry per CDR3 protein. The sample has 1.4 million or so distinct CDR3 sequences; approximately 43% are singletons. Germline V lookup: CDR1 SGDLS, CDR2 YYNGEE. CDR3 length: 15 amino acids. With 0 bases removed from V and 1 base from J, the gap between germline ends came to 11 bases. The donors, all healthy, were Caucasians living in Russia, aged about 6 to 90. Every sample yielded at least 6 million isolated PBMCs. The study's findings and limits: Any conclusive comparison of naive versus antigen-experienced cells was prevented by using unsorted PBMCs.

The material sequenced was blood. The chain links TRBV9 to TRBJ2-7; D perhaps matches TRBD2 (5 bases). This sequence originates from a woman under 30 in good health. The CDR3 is CASSVEAGLSYEQYF. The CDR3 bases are TGTGCCAGCAGCGTAGAGGCGGGTCTTTCCTACGAGCAGTACTTC.